The 27 T cell receptor beta chains presented below share a single source sample, sequenced in a study of CD4+ T cells in melanoma. The data were produced by immunoSEQ multiplex PCR, yet TCRdb's version contains in-frame clones alone and is incomplete. This table has about 21,000 clones, around 80% appearing once. The receptors were sampled from a human donor with melanoma.

This clone was observed once. J is TRBJ2-2 and V is TRBV9; weak D call: TRBD1 (5 bases). There are 21 residues in the CDR3. The germline V gene encodes CDR1 SGDLS and CDR2 YYNGEE. V was pared by 0 bases and J by 3 bases, with 27 bases between. The CDR3 nucleotides read TGTGCCAGCAGCGTAGAACCTGGAGCCACTCAAGGGGCCTTTTACACCGGGGAGCTGTTTTTT. Its protein product is CASSVEPGATQGAFYTGELFF.

This clone was recorded once. The V and J genes are TRBV15 and TRBJ2-7, with 13 bases fitting TRBD2. Germline V gene lookup returns CDR1 LNHNV and CDR2 YYDKDF (reference sequence). J was trimmed by 4 bases and V by 1 base; bases with no gene match: 4. This CDR3 is built from 16 residues. The CDR3 here is CATSRARTSGGYEQYF. The CDR3 DNA reads TGTGCCACCAGCAGAGCCCGGACTAGCGGGGGTTACGAGCAGTACTTC.

This clone is a singleton in its sample. The chain joins TRBV9 to TRBJ2-7, with D perhaps TRBD1 (6 bases). Between the trimmed V and J ends, which lost 4 bases and 1 base, there was a span of 12 bases. The CDR3 runs 14 residues. CDR1 SGDLS and CDR2 YYNGEE come from the germline V gene. CDR3 in DNA: TGTGCCAGCAGCCCACAGGGACAATCCTACGAGCAGTACTTC. Translation: CASSPQGQSYEQYF.

The chain employs TRBV11-2 and TRBJ2-3, with 9 nucleotides matching TRBD2. This CDR3 has 17 residues. CDR1 and CDR2 from the germline V gene are SGHAT and FQNNGV. Trimming cost V 0 bases and J 7 bases; bases outside gene matches: 11. CDR3 in amino acids: CASSLERGSGGLNTQYF. CDR3 sequence (DNA): TGTGCCAGCAGCTTAGAACGGGGTAGCGGGGGTCTAAATACGCAGTATTTT.

The chain links TRBV6-1 to TRBJ1-2; the D gene is possibly TRBD1 (6 bases). This CDR3 has 13 residues. Trimming removed 6 bases from V and 2 bases from J, with 10 bases in between. Germline CDR1 and CDR2: MNHNS and SASEGT. CDR3 sequence: CASRGGTNYGYTF. Written as DNA, the CDR3 is TGTGCCAGCAGGGGGGGCACCAACTATGGCTACACCTTC.

The V call is TRBV6-5, the J call TRBJ1-2; D is unresolved. Trimming pared 4 bases from V and 0 bases from J, leaving 15 bases between. The CDR3 runs 16 residues. From germline, CDR1 is MNHEY and CDR2 SVGAGI. The CDR3 coding sequence is TGTGCCAGCAGTTCCATCATTGCGTTAGCTAACTATGGCTACACCTTC. Translating gives CASSSIIALANYGYTF.

The chain carries TRBV6-5 and TRBJ1-2, with 7 bases matching TRBD1. This CDR3 is 13 amino acids long. Trimming took 2 bases from V and 8 from J; bases not matched to a gene: 5. The V gene's germline CDR1 is MNHEY and CDR2 SVGAGI. The CDR3 DNA sequence: TGTGCCAGCAGTTACCCGGGACAGAGGGGCTACACCTTC. As protein: CASSYPGQRGYTF.

V and J are TRBV30 and TRBJ2-3, with 8 bases identical to TRBD1. This CDR3 is built from 15 residues. The V segment lost 3 bases and the J segment 0 bases; nucleotides outside the gene matches: 5. Looked up from germline, CDR1 is GTSNPN and CDR2 is SVGIG (reference sequence). The CDR3 DNA reads TGTGCCTGGAGCCAGACAGGGGCTAGCACAGATACGCAGTATTTT. Translation gives CAWSQTGASTDTQYF.

This chain joins TRBV7-9 and TRBJ2-7; 7 bases are a match to TRBD1. In germline, CDR1 is SEHNR, CDR2 FQNEAQ (reference sequence). J was trimmed by 2 bases and V by 4 bases; bases with no gene match: 11. The CDR3 length is 16 residues. CDR3 region: CASSSPGGSSPYEQYF. CDR3 sequence (DNA): TGTGCCAGCAGCTCCCCAGGGGGTAGCAGCCCCTACGAGCAGTACTTC.

For this clone: The sample holds other DNA sequences that translate to the same CDR3. The chain uses TRBV18 and TRBJ2-3, with 7 nucleotides matching TRBD1. The length of the CDR3 is 15 residues. V lost 3 bases to trimming and J lost 1 base; unmatched junction nucleotides: 4. CDR1 KGHSH and CDR2 LQKENI come from the germline V gene. The CDR3 sequence is CASSPSDRGTDTQYF. The CDR3 DNA reads TGTGCCAGCTCACCGAGCGACAGGGGCACAGATACGCAGTATTTT.

The chain employs TRBV6-1 and TRBJ1-4, with TRBD1 as a possible D gene (5 bases). In germline, CDR1 is MNHNS, CDR2 SASEGT. The V end lost 6 bases, the J end lost 7 bases, and 6 bases lay between the germline ends. The CDR3 has 11 residues. CDR3 residues: CASRGGEKLFF. The CDR3 coding sequence is TGTGCCAGCAGGGGGGGTGAAAAACTGTTTTTT.

The chain recombines TRBV29-1 with TRBJ2-3; tentative D call: TRBD2 (5 bases). This CDR3 is 14 amino acids long. V was pared by 8 bases and J by 4 bases, with 19 bases between. Germline CDR1 and CDR2: SQVTM and ANQGSEA. The CDR3 here is CSSAGGIGADTQYF. The CDR3 coding sequence is TGCAGCTCTGCTGGAGGCATTGGCGCAGATACGCAGTATTTT.

The rearrangement joins TRBV5-1 to TRBJ2-1; D is ambiguous. This CDR3 region has 19 residues. The germline V and J ends were trimmed by 0 bases and 0 bases, with 19 bases remaining between them. Germline CDR1 reads SGHRS; CDR2 reads YFSETQ. The CDR3 region is CASSLVFGTTLSSYNEQFF. CDR3 DNA sequence: TGCGCCAGCAGCTTGGTTTTCGGCACAACCTTAAGCTCCTACAATGAGCAGTTCTTC.

The V and J genes are TRBV10-3 and TRBJ2-5; 7 bases are a match to TRBD1. Germline CDR1 and CDR2: ENHRY and SYGVKD. V shed 2 bases, J shed 4 bases, and the junction held 7 bases outside the gene matches. The CDR3 is 15 residues long. CDR3 amino acids: CAISEPQTGPETQYF. CDR3 nucleotide sequence: TGTGCCATCAGTGAGCCCCAGACAGGGCCAGAGACCCAGTACTTC.

V gene TRBV7-9 combines with J gene TRBJ2-5, with a weak D call TRBD1 (6 bases). V was trimmed by 2 bases and J by 1 base, leaving 8 bases between them. The CDR3 runs to 14 residues. CDR1 SEHNR and CDR2 FQNEAQ come from the germline V gene (reference sequence). The CDR3 nucleotides read TGTGCCAGCAGCTTATCGACAGGCCAAGAGACCCAGTACTTC. Translating gives CASSLSTGQETQYF.

The chain is built from TRBV2 and TRBJ2-1; 9 bases match TRBD2. This CDR3 spans 13 amino acids. Trimming cost V 6 bases and J 5 bases; bases outside gene matches: 2. Germline loops: CDR1 SNHLY, CDR2 FYNNEI. The CDR3 reads CASRGLAHNEQFF. CDR3 DNA: TGTGCCAGCAGGGGACTAGCTCACAATGAGCAGTTCTTC.

The rearrangement joins TRBV10-2 to TRBJ2-3; TRBD1 aligns across 8 bases. Germline loops: CDR1 WSHSY, CDR2 SAAADI. V gave up 0 bases and J gave up 1 base; unmatched junction bases: 0. The CDR3 spans 15 residues. For the CDR3, the DNA is TGCGCCAGCAGTGAGTCGACAGGGGGCACAGATACGCAGTATTTT. Its protein is CASSESTGGTDTQYF.

The chain uses TRBV7-2 and TRBJ2-5; 9 positions agree with TRBD1. The end of the DNA fits TRBJ2-7 better, so the J call may be wrong. Germline assignment: CDR1 SGHTA and CDR2 FQGNSA. The CDR3 loop spans 15 amino acids. CDR3 amino acids: CASSLVGDRADEQYF. The CDR3, as DNA: TGTGCCAGCAGCTTAGTTGGGGACAGGGCAGACGAGCAGTACTTC.

The V and J genes are TRBV6-6 and TRBJ2-3; D gene ambiguous. Germline V lookup: CDR1 MNHNY, CDR2 SVGAGI (reference sequence). This CDR3 contains 16 residues. With 3 bases removed from V and 4 bases from J, the gap between germline ends came to 17 bases. This CDR3 is CASSYAVGGGPDTQYF. In nucleotides, the CDR3 is TGTGCCAGCAGTTATGCTGTGGGCGGTGGCCCAGATACGCAGTATTTT.

For the CDR3, the DNA is TGTGCCAGTAGTATCGGCAGGGGCCTTAACTATGGCTACACCTTC. It yields the protein CASSIGRGLNYGYTF. V gene TRBV19 combines with J gene TRBJ1-2, with D perhaps TRBD1 (6 bases). The CDR3 has 15 residues. Looked up from germline, CDR1 is LNHDA and CDR2 is SQIVND (reference sequence). V was trimmed by 3 bases and J by 1 base, leaving 12 bases between them.

The chain is built from TRBV10-3 and TRBJ1-4; D may be TRBD1 (5 bases). The CDR3 covers 12 residues. Trimming removed 10 bases from V and 6 bases from J, with 12 bases in between. Germline V gives CDR1 ENHRY, CDR2 SYGVKD. The CDR3, as DNA: TGTGCCAGTCGGCAGGGAGATGAAAAACTGTTTTTT. Residues: CASRQGDEKLFF.

The chain is built from TRBV5-1 and TRBJ1-1; D is unresolved. Germline assignment: CDR1 SGHRS and CDR2 YFSETQ. Trimming removed 5 bases from V and 1 base from J, with 9 bases in between. CDR3 length equals 13 residues. This CDR3 reads CASRLGGNTEAFF. CDR3 coding DNA: TGCGCCAGCAGGCTCGGCGGGAACACTGAAGCTTTCTTT.

J is TRBJ2-5 and V is TRBV7-3, with D unresolved. The CDR3 spans 11 residues. V was trimmed by 4 bases and J by 7 bases, leaving 7 bases between them. Looked up from germline, CDR1 is SGHTA and CDR2 is FQGTGA. CDR3 in amino acids: CASSSSATQYF. DNA for the CDR3: TGTGCCAGCAGCTCCTCCGCGACCCAGTACTTC.

The gene calls are TRBV10-1 and TRBJ2-1; D unresolved. Trimming shortened V by 5 bases and J by 4 bases, and 9 bases separated the two germline ends. CDR1 and CDR2 (germline): WNHNN, SYGVQD (reference sequence). The CDR3 has 13 residues. The CDR3 DNA sequence: TGCGCCAGCAGTCGGTCAGTGTACAATGAGCAGTTCTTC. Translated, it gives CASSRSVYNEQFF.

The chain carries TRBV7-9 and TRBJ1-2; D gene unclear. In germline, CDR1 is SEHNR, CDR2 FQNEAQ (reference sequence). Trimming removed 4 bases from V and 0 bases from J, with 12 bases in between. The CDR3 runs 15 residues. The CDR3 sequence is CASSSTVRSNYGYTF. The DNA of the CDR3 is TGTGCCAGCAGCTCTACAGTGCGGTCTAACTATGGCTACACCTTC.

In this sample, this clone is medium-sized. V is TRBV19 and J is TRBJ2-3; tentatively, D is TRBD2 (6 bases). The germline V gene encodes CDR1 LNHDA and CDR2 SQIVND (reference sequence). V was pared by 1 base and J by 2 bases, with 19 bases between. The CDR3 is made up of 18 amino acids. Here the CDR3 DNA reads TGTGCCAGTAGTATAGGAGGGGCCGCGGGGACCTTCACAGATACGCAGTATTTT. Its translation is CASSIGGAAGTFTDTQYF.

The chain combines TRBV7-8 with TRBJ1-3; D not resolved. Germline V gene sequence: CDR1 SGHVS, CDR2 FQNEAQ. With 2 bases removed from V and 3 bases from J, the gap between germline ends came to 11 bases. This CDR3 spans 15 amino acids. This CDR3 is CASSLRVYGGNTIYF. CDR3 DNA sequence: TGTGCCAGCAGCTTACGGGTATACGGTGGAAACACCATATATTTT.